Below, one T cell receptor (beta chain) is given with its context. The data derive from a study of control samples from healthy donors and cancer patients. Clones were sequenced by immunoSEQ multiplex PCR, and TCRdb holds only the in-frame ones, with some missing. The sample carries 180,000 or so clones, 93% recorded once. V gave up 6 bases and J gave up 5 bases; unmatched junction bases: 7. Germline lookup yields CDR1 ENHRY and CDR2 SYGVKD. This CDR3 has 14 residues. This chain joins TRBV10-3 and TRBJ2-3, with TRBD2 matching over 8 bases. The receptor's source is a woman aged 60-75 years in good health. Sequenced sample: blood. The chain's CDR3 is CAIRMAGGQDTQYF. The CDR3 DNA is TGTGCCATCAGAATGGCGGGGGGCCAAGATACGCAGTATTTT.